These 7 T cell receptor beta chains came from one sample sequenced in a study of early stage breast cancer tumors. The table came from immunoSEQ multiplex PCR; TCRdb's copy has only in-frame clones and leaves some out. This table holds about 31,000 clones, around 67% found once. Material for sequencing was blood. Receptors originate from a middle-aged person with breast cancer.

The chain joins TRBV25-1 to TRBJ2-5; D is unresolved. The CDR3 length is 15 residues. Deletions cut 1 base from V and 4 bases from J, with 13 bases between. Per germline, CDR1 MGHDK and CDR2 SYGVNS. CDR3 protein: CASSESGVPGETQYF. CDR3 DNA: TGTGCCAGCAGTGAATCTGGGGTCCCGGGAGAGACCCAGTACTTC. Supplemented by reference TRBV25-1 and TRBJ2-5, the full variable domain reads EADIYQTPRYLVIGTGKKITLECSQTMGHDKMYWYQQDPGMELHLIHYSYGVNSTEKGDLSSESTVSRIRTEHFPLTLESARPSHTSQYLCASSESGVPGETQYFGPGTRLLVL.

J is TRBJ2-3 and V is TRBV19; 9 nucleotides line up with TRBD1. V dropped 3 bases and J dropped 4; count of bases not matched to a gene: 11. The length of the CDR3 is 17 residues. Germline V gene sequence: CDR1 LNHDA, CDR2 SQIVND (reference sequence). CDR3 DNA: TGTGCCAGTAGTATTCAGACCTGGGACAGGGTTTCAGATACGCAGTATTTT. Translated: CASSIQTWDRVSDTQYF.

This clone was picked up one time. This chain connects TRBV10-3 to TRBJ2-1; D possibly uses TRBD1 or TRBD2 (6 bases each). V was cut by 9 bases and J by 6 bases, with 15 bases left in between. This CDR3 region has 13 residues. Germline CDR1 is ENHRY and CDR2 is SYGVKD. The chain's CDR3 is CAMGGGPTNEQFF. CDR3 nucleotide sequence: TGTGCCATGGGGGGCGGGCCGACCAATGAGCAGTTCTTC.

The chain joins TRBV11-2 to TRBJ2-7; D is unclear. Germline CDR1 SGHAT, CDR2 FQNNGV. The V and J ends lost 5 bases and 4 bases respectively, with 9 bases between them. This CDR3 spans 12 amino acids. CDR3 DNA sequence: TGTGCCAGCAGCGAACAACAGTACGAGCAGTACTTC. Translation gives CASSEQQYEQYF.

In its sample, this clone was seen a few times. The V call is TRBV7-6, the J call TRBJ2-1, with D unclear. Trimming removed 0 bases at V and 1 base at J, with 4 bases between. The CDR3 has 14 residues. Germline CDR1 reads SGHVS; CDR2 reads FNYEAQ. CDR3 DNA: TGTGCCAGCAGCTTAGCCGGGTCCTACAATGAGCAGTTCTTC. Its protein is CASSLAGSYNEQFF.

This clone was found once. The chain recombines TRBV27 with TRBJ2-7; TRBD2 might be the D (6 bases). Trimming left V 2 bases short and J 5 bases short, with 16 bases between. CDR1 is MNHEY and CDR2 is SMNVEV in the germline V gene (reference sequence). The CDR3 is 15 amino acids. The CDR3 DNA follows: TGTGCCAGCAGTTTACGGAAACTAGCCATCAACGAGCAGTACTTC. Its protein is CASSLRKLAINEQYF.

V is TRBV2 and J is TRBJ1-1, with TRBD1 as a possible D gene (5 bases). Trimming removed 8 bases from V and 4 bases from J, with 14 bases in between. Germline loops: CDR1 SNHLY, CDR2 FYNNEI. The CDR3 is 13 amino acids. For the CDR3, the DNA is TGTGCCAGCGAACGGCCCGACAGCACTGAAGCTTTCTTT. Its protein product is CASERPDSTEAFF.